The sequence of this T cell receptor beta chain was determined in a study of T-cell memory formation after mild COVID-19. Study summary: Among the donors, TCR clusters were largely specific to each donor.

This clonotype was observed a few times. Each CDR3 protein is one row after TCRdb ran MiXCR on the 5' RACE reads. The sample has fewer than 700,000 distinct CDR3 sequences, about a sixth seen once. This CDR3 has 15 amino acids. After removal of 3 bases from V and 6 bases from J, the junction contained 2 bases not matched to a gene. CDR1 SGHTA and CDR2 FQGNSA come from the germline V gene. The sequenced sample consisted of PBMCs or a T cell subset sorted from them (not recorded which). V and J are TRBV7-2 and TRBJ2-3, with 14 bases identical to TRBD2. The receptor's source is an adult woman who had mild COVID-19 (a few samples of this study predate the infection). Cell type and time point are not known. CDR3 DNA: TGTGCCAGCAGCTTTCGGACTAGCGGGAGGGATACGCAGTATTTT. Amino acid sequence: CASSFRTSGRDTQYF.